This TCR beta chain was documented in a study of T-cell reconstitution after alpha-beta-depleted transplantation in children. Study-level points and caveats: The study traced high day-60 TCRbeta diversity in some patients to surviving recipient T cells and thymic progenitors. Several hundred expanded graft clones reportedly gave rise to the alpha-beta T cells present about two months after transplant. Among T cells one year after transplant, newly produced cells accounted for most counts and diversity.

This clonotype was observed a handful of times. Antigen: not known. Unique molecular identifiers were incorporated during preparation of the TCRbeta library. TCRdb fed the PCR reads into MiXCR, producing one record per CDR3 protein. The sample records about 610,000 distinct CDR3 sequences, over 25% being singletons. J lost 0 bases, V lost 3 bases, and 6 bases had no gene match. The CDR3 consists of 18 residues. The germline V gene encodes CDR1 DFQATT and CDR2 SNEGSKA (reference sequence). The clonotype originates from a boy less than two years old with Wiskott-Aldrich syndrome, due to receive a stem cell transplant. This chain connects TRBV20-1 to TRBJ2-1; 15 nucleotides align to TRBD2. This specimen consisted of PBMCs, obtained before TCRalphabeta/CD19-depleted stem cell transplant. Here the CDR3 reads CSARGGLAGGGSYNEQFF. The DNA of the CDR3 is TGCAGTGCTAGGGGGGGACTAGCGGGAGGAGGCTCCTACAATGAGCAGTTCTTC.